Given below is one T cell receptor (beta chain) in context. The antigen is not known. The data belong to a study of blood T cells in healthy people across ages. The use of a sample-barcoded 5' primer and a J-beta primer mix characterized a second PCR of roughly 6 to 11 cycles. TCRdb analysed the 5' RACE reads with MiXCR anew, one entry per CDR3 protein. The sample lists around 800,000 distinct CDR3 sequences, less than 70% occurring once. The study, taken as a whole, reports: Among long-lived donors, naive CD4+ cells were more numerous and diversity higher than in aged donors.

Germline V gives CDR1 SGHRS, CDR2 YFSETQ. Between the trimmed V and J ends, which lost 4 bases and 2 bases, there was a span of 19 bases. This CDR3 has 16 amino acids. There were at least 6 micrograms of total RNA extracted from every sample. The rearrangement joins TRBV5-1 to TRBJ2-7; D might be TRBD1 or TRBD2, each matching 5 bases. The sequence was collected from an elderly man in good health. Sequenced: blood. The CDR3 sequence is CASSPFGGQGAYEQYF. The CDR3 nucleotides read TGCGCCAGCAGCCCATTCGGTGGGCAGGGAGCCTACGAGCAGTACTTC.